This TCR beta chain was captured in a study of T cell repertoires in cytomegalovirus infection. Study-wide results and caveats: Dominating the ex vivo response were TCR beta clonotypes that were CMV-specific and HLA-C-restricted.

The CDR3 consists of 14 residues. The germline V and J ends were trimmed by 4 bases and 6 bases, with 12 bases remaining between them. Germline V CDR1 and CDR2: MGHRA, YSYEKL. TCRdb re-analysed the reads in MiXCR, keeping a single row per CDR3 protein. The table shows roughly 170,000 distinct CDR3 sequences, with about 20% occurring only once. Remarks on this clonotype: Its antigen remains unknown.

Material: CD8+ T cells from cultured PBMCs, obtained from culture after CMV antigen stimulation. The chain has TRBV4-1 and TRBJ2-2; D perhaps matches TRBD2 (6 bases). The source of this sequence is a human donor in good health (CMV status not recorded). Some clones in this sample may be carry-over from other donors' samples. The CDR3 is CASSLWGDAGELFF. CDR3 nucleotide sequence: TGCGCCAGCAGCCTCTGGGGGGACGCCGGGGAGCTGTTTTTT.